The TCR beta chain described here comes from a study of blood T cell repertoires in COVID-19. Study as a whole: Donors in the United States, Italy and Spain gave samples during acute or convalescent COVID-19. T cells, B-cell-depleted T cells, or PBMCs supplied cDNA or gDNA.

Only one count was recorded for this clone. Original methodology: Researchers report that nucleated cell counts were estimated from reference gene primer amplification. Some clones are missing from TCRdb's copy, which holds only in-frame ones; the method was immunoSEQ multiplex PCR. The V and J calls and clone size are taken from that table; D and trimming were inferred from the DNA. The sample comprises fewer than 400,000 clones, 85% to 90% of which are singletons, and less than 3.5% rests with the top ten. V gave up 3 bases and J gave up 8 bases; unmatched junction bases: 12. The CDR3 has 16 amino acids. Germline-derived CDR1 and CDR2 are MNHEY and SVGAGI.

The source of this sequence is a human donor in a cohort sampled during active COVID-19. The chain couples TRBV6-5 to TRBJ2-1; 8 bases are a match to TRBD2. The sample consisted of peripheral blood. Written as DNA, the CDR3 is TGTGCCAGCAGTTATCGGCTAGCGGGCCAATGGGATGAGCAGTTCTTC. Translating gives CASSYRLAGQWDEQFF.